Described below is a single T cell receptor (beta chain) sequence and its context. Its specific antigen is unknown. There are no base qualities to consult, and no much larger clone falls within one base. From a lookup of the germline V gene, CDR1 and CDR2 are SGHVS and FNYEAQ. Trimmed from V: 5 bases; trimmed from J: 3 bases; junction bases lacking a gene match: 5. The CDR3 numbers 15 residues from cysteine through phenylalanine. The retained sequence is limited to the CDR3, 45 bases, with the frame set at the first base. Library construction relied on PCR. Sequenced on an Illumina HiSeq 2500. TCR library preparation used molecular barcoding, with unique molecular identifiers applied to normalize quantification of the TCRbeta repertoire. TCRdb itself trimmed the public reads at Q25 with fastp, ran MiXCR and retained productive beta chains. Rows merge per CDR3 protein into single entries with the most common DNA and genes. This sample lists hundreds of thousands of distinct CDR3 sequences; 13% were detected once. Together, the top ten hold about 4% of the sample.

The record originates from a study of T-cell reconstitution after alpha-beta-depleted transplantation in children (dated by TCRdb to about 2016). At the level of the whole study: Using TCR repertoire profiling, the study quantitatively followed how T-cell immune reconstitution unfolded in children after TCRalphabeta/CD19-depleted allogeneic hematopoietic cell transplantation.

The sequencing used PBMCs, collected from the stem cell graft. The clonotype originates from a human donor who donated a stem cell graft to a child with Fanconi anemia. The chain couples TRBV7-6 to TRBJ1-1; 11 bases in the junction line up with TRBD1. Read as DNA, the sequence is TGTGCCAGCAGCCCTCCGGGACAGGGGGACACTGAAGCTTTCTTT. This yields the protein CASSPPGQGDTEAFF.